Listed below are T cell receptor beta chains from one sample, sequenced in a study of CD8 T cells in ankylosing spondylitis. TCRdb re-derived calls from the 5' RACE reads in MiXCR, one entry per CDR3 protein. The sample holds approximately 550,000 distinct CDR3 sequences; about 13% are singletons and the top ten take 6.8%. The material sequenced was blood, either unsorted or a sorted T cell fraction (not recorded which). The origin of the receptors is a male donor with ankylosing spondylitis. The CDR3 runs from the conserved cysteine through the conserved F or W. D genes are given only for firm matches. Not all rows give a size; the values are once, few, many and, for expanded clones, a class.

j_call: TRBJ1-1
clone_size: NA
v_call: TRBV13
d_call: TRBD1
cdr3_nt: TGTGCCAGCAAAACTTCGACAGGGGGCATGAACACTGAAGCTTTCTTT
cdr3_aa: CASKTSTGGMNTEAFF

j_call: TRBJ2-5
clone_size: few
v_call: TRBV5-1
d_call: TRBD1
cdr3_nt: TGCGCCAGCAGCCCCCGGGACAGGAGGCAAGAGACCCAGTACTTC
cdr3_aa: CASSPRDRRQETQYF

j_call: TRBJ2-1
clone_size: many
v_call: TRBV3-1
d_call: NA
cdr3_nt: TGTGCCAGCAGCCAAGAATCCCGGAACTCCTACAATGAGCAGTTCTTC
cdr3_aa: CASSQESRNSYNEQFF

j_call: TRBJ2-1
clone_size: NA
v_call: TRBV5-1
d_call: TRBD2
cdr3_nt: TGCGCCAGCAGCCCGCTTAGCGGGAGAGGGTACAATGAGCAGTTCTTC
cdr3_aa: CASSPLSGRGYNEQFF

j_call: TRBJ2-1
clone_size: few
v_call: TRBV11-1
d_call: TRBD2
cdr3_nt: TGTGCCAGCAGCTTAGCGATAATAGCGGGAGGTGAATCCAATGAGCAGTTCTTC
cdr3_aa: CASSLAIIAGGESNEQFF

j_call: TRBJ1-3
clone_size: many
v_call: TRBV5-1
d_call: NA
cdr3_nt: TGCGCCAGCAGACCAGATGGAAACACCATATATTTT
cdr3_aa: CASRPDGNTIYF

j_call: TRBJ2-7
clone_size: NA
v_call: TRBV7-8
d_call: NA
cdr3_nt: TGTGCCAGCAGCCCCTCTGTGAACGAGCAGTACTTC
cdr3_aa: CASSPSVNEQYF

j_call: TRBJ2-3
clone_size: many
v_call: TRBV12-3/TRBV12-4
d_call: TRBD2
cdr3_nt: TGTGCCAGCAGTCTCTTAGCGGGAGCCACAGATACGCAGTATTTT
cdr3_aa: CASSLLAGATDTQYF

j_call: TRBJ2-2
clone_size: NA
v_call: TRBV11-2
d_call: NA
cdr3_nt: TGTGCCAGCAGCTTTAGCGTCGCGAACACCGGGGAGCTGTTTTTT
cdr3_aa: CASSFSVANTGELFF

j_call: TRBJ2-5
clone_size: NA
v_call: TRBV20-1
d_call: TRBD2
cdr3_nt: TGCAGTGCTAGAGATCTAGCGGGGGGAGAGACCCAGTACTTC
cdr3_aa: CSARDLAGGETQYF

j_call: TRBJ1-5
clone_size: NA
v_call: TRBV25-1
d_call: NA
cdr3_nt: TGTGCCAGCAGTGAAGGTTCCTTTAATCAGCCCCAGCATTTT
cdr3_aa: CASSEGSFNQPQHF

j_call: TRBJ2-1
clone_size: few
v_call: TRBV15
d_call: NA
cdr3_nt: TGTGCCACCAGCAGAAGCCAGAGCTCCTACAATGAGCAGTTCTTC
cdr3_aa: CATSRSQSSYNEQFF

j_call: TRBJ2-5
clone_size: few
v_call: TRBV4-2
d_call: TRBD2
cdr3_nt: TGTGCCAGCAGCCAAGATGTTAGCGGGGAGACCCAGTACTTC
cdr3_aa: CASSQDVSGETQYF

j_call: TRBJ1-3
clone_size: few
v_call: TRBV6-1
d_call: NA
cdr3_nt: TGTGCCAGCAGTGAAACTGGAACCTCTGGAAACACCATATATTTT
cdr3_aa: CASSETGTSGNTIYF

j_call: TRBJ2-1
clone_size: many
v_call: TRBV6-2/TRBV6-3
d_call: NA
cdr3_nt: TGTGCCAGCAGTCCCAGGGTGGGCAATGAGCAGTTCTTC
cdr3_aa: CASSPRVGNEQFF

j_call: TRBJ2-5
clone_size: few
v_call: TRBV7-9
d_call: NA
cdr3_nt: TGTGCCAGCAGCTTAGATGCGGGGCGCCTGGAAGAGACCCAGTACTTC
cdr3_aa: CASSLDAGRLEETQYF

j_call: TRBJ1-1
clone_size: few
v_call: TRBV7-9
d_call: NA
cdr3_nt: TGTGCCAGCAGCTTAGGGGGGCTCCTGACCACTGAAGCTTTCTTT
cdr3_aa: CASSLGGLLTTEAFF

j_call: TRBJ2-7
clone_size: many
v_call: TRBV10-3
d_call: TRBD1
cdr3_nt: TGTGCCATCAGTGAGTCGGTGACAGGGCGAGTCGAGCAGTACTTC
cdr3_aa: CAISESVTGRVEQYF

j_call: TRBJ1-6
clone_size: NA
v_call: TRBV20-1
d_call: NA
cdr3_nt: TGCCCCGCTAGAGAGTGGCCAAGGCCTTCACCCCTCCACTTT
cdr3_aa: CPAREWPRPSPLHF

j_call: TRBJ2-1
clone_size: many
v_call: TRBV5-1
d_call: NA
cdr3_nt: TGCGCCAGCAGCTTGGTAGGAACAGGGCCTTTCAATGAGCAGTTCTTC
cdr3_aa: CASSLVGTGPFNEQFF

j_call: TRBJ1-2
clone_size: NA
v_call: TRBV9
d_call: TRBD1
cdr3_nt: TGTGCCAGCAGCGTAGCAGGAGGGACAGGGGGCATCTATGGCTACACCTTC
cdr3_aa: CASSVAGGTGGIYGYTF

j_call: TRBJ1-3
clone_size: NA
v_call: TRBV2
d_call: NA
cdr3_nt: TGTGCCAGCAGTGAGGCCGACAGCAACTCTGGAAACACCATATATTTT
cdr3_aa: CASSEADSNSGNTIYF

j_call: TRBJ2-3
clone_size: NA
v_call: TRBV9
d_call: NA
cdr3_nt: TGTGCCAGCAGACACCTCACAGATACGCAGTATTTT
cdr3_aa: CASRHLTDTQYF

j_call: TRBJ2-2
clone_size: few
v_call: TRBV20-1
d_call: NA
cdr3_nt: TGCAGTGTTAGAGGAAGGACCGATACCGGGGAGCTGTTTTTT
cdr3_aa: CSVRGRTDTGELFF

j_call: TRBJ2-3
clone_size: few
v_call: TRBV9
d_call: TRBD2
cdr3_nt: TGTGCCAGCAGCGGGGGTCCCGGGACTAGCGGGAGCACAGATACGCAGTATTTT
cdr3_aa: CASSGGPGTSGSTDTQYF

j_call: TRBJ1-5
clone_size: few
v_call: TRBV20-1
d_call: NA
cdr3_nt: TGCAGTGCCGGCCCGGTCAGGGCAGGCAATCAGCCCCAGCATTTT
cdr3_aa: CSAGPVRAGNQPQHF

j_call: TRBJ1-3
clone_size: NA
v_call: TRBV6-1
d_call: NA
cdr3_nt: TGTGCCAGCAGCCTAGAAATGAGAGGAAACACCATATATTTT
cdr3_aa: CASSLEMRGNTIYF

j_call: TRBJ2-2
clone_size: NA
v_call: TRBV6-2/TRBV6-3
d_call: NA
cdr3_nt: TGTGCCAGCAGTGTAAGGGACACAGTGAACACCGGGGAGCTGTTTTTT
cdr3_aa: CASSVRDTVNTGELFF

j_call: TRBJ1-2
clone_size: few
v_call: TRBV5-1
d_call: NA
cdr3_nt: TGCGCCAGCAGCTTGGACAGGGTGTTTGGCTACACCTTC
cdr3_aa: CASSLDRVFGYTF

j_call: TRBJ1-6
clone_size: NA
v_call: TRBV2
d_call: TRBD1
cdr3_nt: TGTGCCAGCAGTTCCGACAGGGGGCATAATTCACCCCTCCACTTT
cdr3_aa: CASSSDRGHNSPLHF

j_call: TRBJ2-1
clone_size: many
v_call: TRBV5-1
d_call: NA
cdr3_nt: TGCGCCAGCAGCCCTGAACCACCCCAGGGTGAGCAGTTCTTC
cdr3_aa: CASSPEPPQGEQFF

j_call: TRBJ2-2
clone_size: few
v_call: TRBV6-2/TRBV6-3
d_call: TRBD1
cdr3_nt: TGTGCCAGCCGGAAAGGAACCGGACAGGGAAGGAACACCGGGGAGCTGTTTTTT
cdr3_aa: CASRKGTGQGRNTGELFF

j_call: TRBJ2-3
clone_size: few
v_call: TRBV15
d_call: NA
cdr3_nt: TGTGCCACCAGCAACCGGGAACCCGCGACAGATACGCAGTATTTT
cdr3_aa: CATSNREPATDTQYF

j_call: TRBJ1-4
clone_size: NA
v_call: TRBV19
d_call: NA
cdr3_nt: TGTGCCAGTAGTATTTACTGGGAAGGGAGTGAAAAACTGTTTTTT
cdr3_aa: CASSIYWEGSEKLFF

j_call: TRBJ2-7
clone_size: few
v_call: TRBV24-1
d_call: NA
cdr3_nt: TGTGCCACCAGTGGGGGACTGGGACTTTACGAGCAGTACTTC
cdr3_aa: CATSGGLGLYEQYF

j_call: TRBJ2-1
clone_size: NA
v_call: TRBV10-3
d_call: NA
cdr3_nt: TGTGCCATCAGTGGGGGACAGACCGCGGGGAGCGGCGAGCAGTTCTTC
cdr3_aa: CAISGGQTAGSGEQFF

j_call: TRBJ2-3
clone_size: few
v_call: TRBV5-1
d_call: NA
cdr3_nt: TGCGCCAGCAGCTGGCTCCGGGAAACGGATACGCAGTATTTT
cdr3_aa: CASSWLRETDTQYF

j_call: TRBJ2-1
clone_size: many
v_call: TRBV4-2
d_call: NA
cdr3_nt: TGTGCCAGCAGCCAAGCGCCCCGAGACACCTTTTCCTACAATGAGCAGTTCTTC
cdr3_aa: CASSQAPRDTFSYNEQFF

j_call: TRBJ2-7
clone_size: NA
v_call: TRBV19
d_call: NA
cdr3_nt: TGTGCCAGTAGTCCTCCTGGAGGGGTGCAGTACTTC
cdr3_aa: CASSPPGGVQYF

j_call: TRBJ2-1
clone_size: few
v_call: TRBV3-1
d_call: TRBD2
cdr3_nt: TGTGCCAGCAGCCAAGAGCGGACTAGCGGGAGGGATGAGCAGTTCTTC
cdr3_aa: CASSQERTSGRDEQFF

j_call: TRBJ2-3
clone_size: few
v_call: TRBV5-1
d_call: NA
cdr3_nt: TGCGCCAGCAGCTTGGTGGGGGAGAGCACAGATACGCAGTATTTT
cdr3_aa: CASSLVGESTDTQYF

j_call: TRBJ2-1
clone_size: NA
v_call: TRBV5-1
d_call: TRBD2
cdr3_nt: TGCGCCAGCTTTGTCGGGAGGTCCAATGAGCAGTTCTTC
cdr3_aa: CASFVGRSNEQFF

j_call: TRBJ1-4
clone_size: NA
v_call: TRBV20-1
d_call: NA
cdr3_nt: TGCAGTGCTCGGGGCCTGAATGAAAAACTGTTTTTT
cdr3_aa: CSARGLNEKLFF

j_call: TRBJ2-1
clone_size: few
v_call: TRBV15
d_call: TRBD2
cdr3_nt: TGTGCCACCAGCTCGATAGCGGGAGGGTACAATGAGCAGTTCTTC
cdr3_aa: CATSSIAGGYNEQFF